Each of the 18 T cell receptor beta chains below was sequenced from the same sample in a study of cytomegalovirus exposure and HLA in healthy donors. PCR employed 60 Vbeta and 13 Jbeta primers. TCRdb keeps only in-frame clones here, not all; method: immunoSEQ multiplex PCR. There are about 180,000 clones in the sample; 72% occur only once, and 2% to 2.5% lies in the top ten. The sequenced material came from PBMCs. These receptors were taken from a human donor in good health.

This chain connects TRBV30 to TRBJ1-1; maybe TRBD1 (6 bases). Trimming cost V 5 bases and J 5 bases, with 15 bases left between them. The CDR3 has 13 amino acids. Per the germline V gene, CDR1 is GTSNPN and CDR2 is SVGIG (reference sequence). CDR3 sequence reads: CAWDGGRGTEAFF. CDR3 coding DNA: TGTGCCTGGGATGGGGGAAGGGGGACTGAAGCTTTCTTT.

This clone was picked up a small number of times. The chain has TRBV5-6 and TRBJ1-1, with D perhaps matching TRBD1 (6 bases). CDR1 and CDR2 (germline): SGHDT, YYEEEE. This CDR3 has 18 amino acids. V gave up 3 bases and J gave up 4 bases, with 25 bases separating them. CDR3 region: CASSYPIGVDRSGTEAFF. The CDR3 DNA reads as TGTGCCAGCAGCTACCCTATTGGGGTAGACAGGTCGGGCACTGAAGCTTTCTTT.

V usage is TRBV25-1 and J usage is TRBJ1-2; a weak D match, TRBD1 (5 bases). Trimming left V 4 bases short and J 8 bases short, with 20 bases between. This CDR3 region has 15 residues. Germline values: CDR1 MGHDK, CDR2 SYGVNS. CDR3 nucleotides: TGTGCCAGCAGTGGCCCTTACGCCAGGGCTGGGGGCTACACCTTC. Translating it yields CASSGPYARAGGYTF.

This clone was recorded once. CDR3 sequence (DNA): TGTGCCAGCAGCGCCTCGGGACAGGGAGGCGAGCAGTACTTC. It yields the protein CASSASGQGGEQYF. The chain links TRBV9 to TRBJ2-7; 9 positions match TRBD1. The CDR3 sequence is 14 residues long. Germline V gene sequence: CDR1 SGDLS, CDR2 YYNGEE. J gave up 6 bases and V 3 bases, and 7 bases lay outside the gene matches.

This clone has only one observation. This chain connects TRBV5-6 to TRBJ2-3; 8 nucleotides line up with TRBD2. V shed 0 bases, J shed 6 bases, and the junction held 9 bases outside the gene matches. Germline V gives CDR1 SGHDT, CDR2 YYEEEE. The CDR3 sequence is 16 residues long. CDR3 loop: CASSLETSGVGDTQYF. The CDR3 DNA reads as TGTGCCAGCAGCTTGGAAACTAGCGGTGTGGGCGATACGCAGTATTTT.

J is TRBJ2-3 and V is TRBV15; 11 bases fit TRBD1. The CDR3 runs 18 residues. The ends lost 0 bases at V and 4 bases at J; junction bases unmatched: 9. The germline CDR1 and CDR2 sequences are LNHNV and YYDKDF (reference sequence). CDR3 DNA: TGTGCCACCAGCAGAGATTTGATCGGGACAGGGGGATCAGATACGCAGTATTTT. Amino acids: CATSRDLIGTGGSDTQYF.

V and J are TRBV7-2 and TRBJ1-3, with D possibly matching TRBD1 (6 bases). The V gene's germline CDR1 is SGHTA and CDR2 FQGNSA. The V gene lost 5 bases and the J gene lost 4 bases, with 15 bases spanning the gap. CDR3 size: 15 residues. CDR3 residues: CASSLWPGDGNTIYF. The CDR3, as DNA: TGTGCCAGCAGCCTATGGCCAGGGGACGGAAACACCATATATTTT. Using reference TRBV7-2 and TRBJ1-3 for the parts outside the CDR3, the full variable domain is GAGVSQSPSNKVTEKGKDVELRCDPISGHTALYWYRQSLGQGLEFLIYFQGNSAPDKSGLPSDRFSAERTGGSVSTLTIQRTQQEDSAVYLCASSLWPGDGNTIYFGEGSWLTVV.

This chain uses TRBV4-1 with TRBJ2-3; 7 nucleotides match TRBD2. Germline lookup yields CDR1 MGHRA and CDR2 YSYEKL. Germline trimming cut 1 base from V and 0 bases from J; bases unmatched to any gene: 4. The CDR3 has 16 amino acids. CDR3 DNA sequence: TGCGCCAGCAGCCAAGGGCTAGCGGTGAGCACAGATACGCAGTATTTT. It codes for CASSQGLAVSTDTQYF.

The chain uses TRBV13 and TRBJ1-2; D remains ambiguous. V was pared by 5 bases and J by 4 bases, with 11 bases between. There are 13 residues in the CDR3. The V gene's germline CDR1 is PRHDT and CDR2 FYEKMQ (reference sequence). The CDR3 region has the DNA TGTGCCAGCAGCCTCCGGGTCCTCTATGGCTACACCTTC. Translation: CASSLRVLYGYTF.

The chain links TRBV5-1 to TRBJ2-7, with 9 bases that match TRBD1. The V gene end was trimmed by 2 bases and the J gene end by 3 bases; junction bases not matched to a gene: 3. The CDR3 is 14 amino acids. Germline lookup yields CDR1 SGHRS and CDR2 YFSETQ. CDR3: CASSFPGQGYEQYF. CDR3 nucleotides: TGCGCCAGCAGCTTTCCGGGACAGGGCTACGAGCAGTACTTC. Complete variable domain (other parts from reference TRBV5-1 and TRBJ2-7): KAGVTQTPRYLIKTRGQQVTLSCSPISGHRSVSWYQQTPGQGLQFLFEYFSETQRNKGNFPGRFSGRQFSNSRSEMNVSTLELGDSALYLCASSFPGQGYEQYFGPGTRLTVT.

The chain links TRBV7-2 to TRBJ2-3, with 16 bases aligning to TRBD2. CDR1 is SGHTA and CDR2 is FQGNSA in the germline V gene. Trimming took 1 base from V and 5 from J; bases not matched to a gene: 9. The CDR3 length is 19 residues. The CDR3 DNA reads TGTGCCAGCAGCTTAGTGGGACTAGCGGGGGGGCCGGTTGGAGATACGCAGTATTTT. Translating gives CASSLVGLAGGPVGDTQYF. The whole variable domain, remainder taken from reference TRBV7-2 and TRBJ2-3, is GAGVSQSPSNKVTEKGKDVELRCDPISGHTALYWYRQSLGQGLEFLIYFQGNSAPDKSGLPSDRFSAERTGGSVSTLTIQRTQQEDSAVYLCASSLVGLAGGPVGDTQYFGPGTRLTVL.

The chain couples TRBV7-6 to TRBJ2-2; D not resolved. From germline, CDR1 is SGHVS and CDR2 FNYEAQ. The CDR3 is 15 residues long. The V end lost 3 bases, the J end lost 2 bases, and 10 bases lay between the germline ends. CDR3 residues: CASSFTQTNTGELFF. DNA of the CDR3: TGTGCCAGCAGCTTTACGCAGACTAACACCGGGGAGCTGTTTTTT.

This sequence joins TRBV5-1 and TRBJ1-3, with 7 bases fitting TRBD1. The CDR3 runs to 16 residues. CDR1 is SGHRS and CDR2 is YFSETQ in the germline V gene. Losses at the gene ends were 1 base for V and 2 bases for J; bases not matched to a gene: 6. The CDR3 spells CASSLSQGVAGNTIYF. The CDR3 DNA reads as TGCGCCAGCAGCTTGTCGCAGGGGGTAGCTGGAAACACCATATATTTT.

About this clone itself: Possible read error: a much larger clone is one base away. The chain employs TRBV7-2 and TRBJ2-3; D is unclear. The germline V gene has CDR1 SGHTA and CDR2 FQGNSA. Trimming took off 5 bases at V and 2 bases at J, with 2 bases between the two ends. This CDR3 is 11 amino acids long. The CDR3 coding sequence is TGTGCCAGCAGCCTCACAGATACGCAGTATTTT. Translation: CASSLTDTQYF. Full variable domain (rest looked up from reference TRBV7-2 and TRBJ2-3): GAGVSQSPSNKVTEKGKDVELRCDPISGHTALYWYRQSLGQGLEFLIYFQGNSAPDKSGLPSDRFSAERTGGSVSTLTIQRTQQEDSAVYLCASSLTDTQYFGPGTRLTVL.

This chain links TRBV5-4 with TRBJ2-2; 7 bases agree with TRBD1. This CDR3 has 13 residues. V shed 7 bases, J shed 7 bases, and the junction held 7 bases outside the gene matches. Per germline, CDR1 SGHNT and CDR2 YYREEE (reference sequence). CDR3 sequence reads: CASRQGRVGELFF. CDR3 bases: TGTGCCAGCCGACAGGGAAGGGTCGGGGAGCTGTTTTTT. Based on the CDR3 plus reference TRBV5-4 and TRBJ2-2, the full variable domain is ETGVTQSPTHLIKTRGQQVTLRCSSQSGHNTVSWYQQALGQGPQFIFQYYREEENGRGNFPPRFSGLQFPNYSSELNVNALELDDSALYLCASRQGRVGELFFGEGSRLTVL.

The rearrangement joins TRBV6-5 to TRBJ2-5, with 9 bases aligning to TRBD1. V shed 4 bases and J 3 bases; nucleotides not matched to a gene: 3. Germline values: CDR1 MNHEY, CDR2 SVGAGI. The CDR3 covers 14 residues. CDR3 sequence: CASSSTGGKETQYF. Here the CDR3 DNA reads TGTGCCAGCAGTTCTACAGGGGGCAAAGAGACCCAGTACTTC.

This clone was observed once. The junction differs from germline at one of its ends, possibly a read error. The genes are TRBV4-2 and TRBJ2-7; TRBD1 might be the D (7 bases). Germline V gene data show CDR1 as LGHNA and CDR2 as YNFKEQ. CDR3 length: 15 residues. CDR3 bases: TGTGTCAGCAGCCAAGGAGGGGGCCAGTCCTACGAGCAGTACTTC. Translated: CVSSQGGGQSYEQYF.

The chain recombines TRBV14 with TRBJ2-5, with 7 bases lining up with TRBD1. CDR3 length: 15 amino acids. V was pared by 4 bases and J by 2 bases, with 7 bases of the junction left unmatched. Germline V gene sequence: CDR1 SGHDN, CDR2 FVKESK. The CDR3 nucleotides are TGTGCCAGCAGCCCTGGGACAGCAATTCAAGAGACCCAGTACTTC. As protein: CASSPGTAIQETQYF.